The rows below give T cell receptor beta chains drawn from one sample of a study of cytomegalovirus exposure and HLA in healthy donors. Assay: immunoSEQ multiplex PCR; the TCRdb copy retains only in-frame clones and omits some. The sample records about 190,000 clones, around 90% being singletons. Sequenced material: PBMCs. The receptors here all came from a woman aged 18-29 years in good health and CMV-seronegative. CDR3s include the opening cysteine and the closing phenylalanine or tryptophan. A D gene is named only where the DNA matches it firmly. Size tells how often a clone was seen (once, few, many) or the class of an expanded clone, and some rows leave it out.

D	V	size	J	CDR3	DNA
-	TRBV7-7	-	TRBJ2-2	CASSFQEAGELFF	TGTGCTAGCAGCTTTCAGGAGGCCGGGGAGCTGTTTTTT
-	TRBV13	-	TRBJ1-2	CASTNAGSAPNYGYTF	TGTGCCAGCACTAACGCCGGGTCAGCACCTAACTATGGCTACACCTTC
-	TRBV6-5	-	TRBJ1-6	CASSDDSLYNSPLHF	TGTGCCAGCAGCGACGACAGTCTCTATAATTCACCCCTCCACTTT
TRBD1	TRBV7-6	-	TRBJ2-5	CASSWDRNATQYF	TGTGCCAGCAGCTGGGACAGGAATGCGACCCAGTACTTC
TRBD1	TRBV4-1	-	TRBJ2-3	CASSVQGAQADTQYF	TGCGCCAGCAGCGTTCAGGGGGCTCAGGCAGATACGCAGTATTTT
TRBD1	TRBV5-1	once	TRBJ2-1	CASSLAGPGGYFYNEQFF	TGCGCCAGCAGCTTGGCTGGTCCAGGGGGTTATTTTTACAATGAGCAGTTCTTC
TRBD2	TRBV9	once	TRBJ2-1	CASSVGRAGLEQFF	TGTGCCAGCAGCGTAGGAAGAGCGGGATTGGAGCAGTTCTTC
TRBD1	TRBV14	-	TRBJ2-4	CASSSSTGAILFGNIQYF	TGTGCCAGCAGCTCCTCGACAGGGGCGATTTTGTTTGGGAACATTCAGTACTTC
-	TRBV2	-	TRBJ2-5	CAGNGFGETQYF	TGTGCCGGCAACGGGTTTGGCGAGACCCAGTACTTC
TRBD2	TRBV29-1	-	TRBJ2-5	CSVDGQGGETQYF	TGCAGCGTTGATGGGCAGGGAGGGGAGACCCAGTACTTC
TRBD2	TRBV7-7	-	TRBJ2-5	CASSPRGHGRGETQYF	TGTGCTAGCAGCCCAAGGGGCCACGGGAGGGGGGAGACCCAGTACTTC
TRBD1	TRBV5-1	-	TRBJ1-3	CASSPGTAGNTIYF	TGCGCCAGCAGCCCAGGGACAGCTGGAAACACCATATATTTT
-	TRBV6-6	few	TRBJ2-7	CASSSRLDSYEQYF	TGTGCCAGCAGTTCCCGACTAGATTCCTACGAGCAGTACTTC
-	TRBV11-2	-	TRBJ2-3	CASSLLGAGRNTDTQYF	TGTGCCAGCAGCCTCCTCGGGGCAGGGAGGAATACAGATACGCAGTATTTT
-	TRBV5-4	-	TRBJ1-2	CASSLEGREGVGYTF	TGTGCCAGCAGCTTGGAGGGCAGGGAGGGCGTTGGCTACACCTTC
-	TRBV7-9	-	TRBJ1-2	CASSRDGGNVYGYTF	TGTGCCAGCAGCCGTGATGGAGGGAACGTTTATGGCTACACCTTC
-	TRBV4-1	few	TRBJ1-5	CASSQGAGGNQPQHF	TGCGCCAGCAGCCAAGGGGCCGGCGGCAATCAGCCCCAGCATTTT